This T cell receptor (beta chain) was sequenced for a study of cytomegalovirus exposure and HLA in healthy donors. The study ran its PCR with 60 Vbeta and 13 Jbeta primers. Clones were sequenced by immunoSEQ multiplex PCR, and TCRdb holds only the in-frame ones, with some missing. This table has hundreds of thousands of clones, about three quarters appearing once. Study findings and constraints: Judged likely to be a sequencing artifact was a cluster of highly shared sequence variants. V- and J-gene trimming in TCR beta was tied to a missense DCLRE1C variant by an analysis performed later. Previously analyzed data showed that most TCR beta V segments were productive at a frequency of about 87% or about 30%.

Concerning this clone: Its antigen is as yet unknown.

Germline V gene sequence: CDR1 GTSNPN, CDR2 SVGIG (reference sequence). V was cut by 4 bases and J by 2 bases, with 11 bases left in between. The CDR3 is 13 amino acids. The rearrangement links TRBV30 to TRBJ1-2; D is uncertain. The TCR comes from a man aged 40-49 years in good health and CMV-seronegative. Sequencing was done on a sample of PBMCs. CDR3 sequence (DNA): TGTGCCTGGACTTTCGGAGAGAACTATGGCTACACCTTC. Amino acids: CAWTFGENYGYTF.